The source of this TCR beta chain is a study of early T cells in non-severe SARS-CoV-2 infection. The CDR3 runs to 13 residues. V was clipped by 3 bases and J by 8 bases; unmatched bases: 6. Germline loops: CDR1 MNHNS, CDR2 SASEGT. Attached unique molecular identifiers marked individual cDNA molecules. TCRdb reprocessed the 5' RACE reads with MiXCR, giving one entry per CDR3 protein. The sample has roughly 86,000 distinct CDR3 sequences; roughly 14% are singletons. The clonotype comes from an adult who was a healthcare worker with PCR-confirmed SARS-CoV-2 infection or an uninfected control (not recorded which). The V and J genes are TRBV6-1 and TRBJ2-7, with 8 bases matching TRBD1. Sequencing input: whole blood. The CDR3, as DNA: TGTGCCAGCAGTGATCGGACAGGGTCCAAGCAGTACGTC. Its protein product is CASSDRTGSKQYV.